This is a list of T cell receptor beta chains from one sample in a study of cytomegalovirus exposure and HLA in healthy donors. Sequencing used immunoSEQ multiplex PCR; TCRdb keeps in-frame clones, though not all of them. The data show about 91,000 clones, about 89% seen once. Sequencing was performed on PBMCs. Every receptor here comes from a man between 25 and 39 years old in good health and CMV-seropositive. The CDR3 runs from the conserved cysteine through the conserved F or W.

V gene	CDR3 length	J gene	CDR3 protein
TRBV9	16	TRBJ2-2	CASSVSTGANTGELFF
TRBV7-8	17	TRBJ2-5	CASSIIVSGDTQETQYF
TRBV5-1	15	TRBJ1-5	CASSPGSQGNQPQHF
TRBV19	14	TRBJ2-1	CASSTSSGSNEQFF
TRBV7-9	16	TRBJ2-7	CASTQGARASVGEQYF
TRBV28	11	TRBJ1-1	CASSSDREAFF
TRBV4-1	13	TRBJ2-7	CASSLGQLNEQYF
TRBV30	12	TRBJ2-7	CAWRSSGRNSYF
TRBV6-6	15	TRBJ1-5	CASRNPTRGGQPQHF
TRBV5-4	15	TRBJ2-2	CASTLGPSETGELFF
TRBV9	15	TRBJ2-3	CASSAETRITDTQYF
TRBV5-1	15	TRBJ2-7	CASSPTGTVSYEQYF
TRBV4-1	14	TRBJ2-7	CASSHGLAGGEQYF
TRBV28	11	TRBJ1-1	CASSYSGPTFF
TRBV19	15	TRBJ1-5	CASTLGGASNQPQHF
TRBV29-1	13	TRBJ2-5	CSVAGTRQETQYF
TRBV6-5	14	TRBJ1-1	CASSYALTSTEAFF
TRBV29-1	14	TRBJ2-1	CSVDDRGLYNEQFF
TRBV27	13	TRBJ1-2	CASSLMPQGRYTF
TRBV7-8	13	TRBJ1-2	CASSLGTGSGYTF
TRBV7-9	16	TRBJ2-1	CASSSYRGRSDNEQFF
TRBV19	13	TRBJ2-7	CASSMGRALEQYF
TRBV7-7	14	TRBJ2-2	CASRKTGNTGELFF